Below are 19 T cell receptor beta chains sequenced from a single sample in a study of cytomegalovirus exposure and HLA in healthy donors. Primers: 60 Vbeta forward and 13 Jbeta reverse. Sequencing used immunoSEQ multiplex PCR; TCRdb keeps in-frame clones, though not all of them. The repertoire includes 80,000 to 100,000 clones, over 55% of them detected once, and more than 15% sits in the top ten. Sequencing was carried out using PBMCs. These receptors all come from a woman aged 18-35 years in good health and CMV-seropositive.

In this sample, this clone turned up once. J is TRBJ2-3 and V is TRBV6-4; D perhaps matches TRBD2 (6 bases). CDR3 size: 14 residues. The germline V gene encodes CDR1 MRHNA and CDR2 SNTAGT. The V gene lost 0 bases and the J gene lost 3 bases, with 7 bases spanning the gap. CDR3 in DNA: TGTGCCAGCAGTGACTCCGGGGGAACAGATACGCAGTATTTT. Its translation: CASSDSGGTDTQYF.

The CDR3 DNA reads TGTGCCAGCAGCTCCCAGGTGAACACTGAAGCTTTCTTT. Protein: CASSSQVNTEAFF. V and J are TRBV7-8 and TRBJ1-1; D is undetermined. The CDR3 covers 13 residues. CDR1 is SGHVS, CDR2 FQNEAQ, per germline. The V end was cut by 4 bases, the J end by 0 bases, with 6 bases between.

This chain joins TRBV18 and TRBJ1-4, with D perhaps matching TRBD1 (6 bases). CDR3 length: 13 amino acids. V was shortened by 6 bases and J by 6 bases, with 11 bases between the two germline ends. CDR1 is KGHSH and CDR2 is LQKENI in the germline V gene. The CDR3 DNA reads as TGTGCCAGCTCGGGCTACAGGGATGAAAAACTGTTTTTT. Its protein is CASSGYRDEKLFF.

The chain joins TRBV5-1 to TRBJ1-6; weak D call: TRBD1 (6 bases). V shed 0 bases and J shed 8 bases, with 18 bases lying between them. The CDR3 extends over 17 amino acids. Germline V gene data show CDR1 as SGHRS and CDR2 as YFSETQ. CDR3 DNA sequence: TGCGCCAGCAGCTTGGCCTTCAGGGGCGGCGGCGATTCACCCCTCCACTTT. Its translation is CASSLAFRGGGDSPLHF.

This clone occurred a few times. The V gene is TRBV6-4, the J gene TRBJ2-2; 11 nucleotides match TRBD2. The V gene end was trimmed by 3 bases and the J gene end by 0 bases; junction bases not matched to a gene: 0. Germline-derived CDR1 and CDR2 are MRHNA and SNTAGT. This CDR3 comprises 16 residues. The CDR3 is CASSELAGANTGELFF. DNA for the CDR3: TGTGCCAGCAGTGAACTAGCGGGGGCGAACACCGGGGAGCTGTTTTTT.

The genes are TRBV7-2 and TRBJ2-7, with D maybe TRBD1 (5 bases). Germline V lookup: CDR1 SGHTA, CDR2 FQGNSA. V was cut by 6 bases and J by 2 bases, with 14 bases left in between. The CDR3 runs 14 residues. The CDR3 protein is CASRRQPSTYEQYF. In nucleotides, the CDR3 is TGTGCCAGCAGGCGACAGCCGTCTACCTACGAGCAGTACTTC.

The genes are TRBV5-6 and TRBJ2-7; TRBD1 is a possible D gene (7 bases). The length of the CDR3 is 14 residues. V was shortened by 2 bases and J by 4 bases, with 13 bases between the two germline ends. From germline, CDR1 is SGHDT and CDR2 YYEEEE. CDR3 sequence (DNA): TGTGCCAGCAGCTTTCGCGGGGACAGTTACGAGCAGTACTTC. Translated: CASSFRGDSYEQYF.

In DNA form, the CDR3 reads TGTGCCAGCAGCTTGTCATCAGGGGGGTTGAATGAGCAGTTCTTC. Its translation is CASSLSSGGLNEQFF. This chain uses TRBV5-4 with TRBJ2-1; tentative D call: TRBD1 (7 bases). The CDR3 totals 15 residues. V gave up 1 base and J gave up 7 bases, with 15 bases separating them. Per germline, CDR1 SGHNT and CDR2 YYREEE (reference sequence).

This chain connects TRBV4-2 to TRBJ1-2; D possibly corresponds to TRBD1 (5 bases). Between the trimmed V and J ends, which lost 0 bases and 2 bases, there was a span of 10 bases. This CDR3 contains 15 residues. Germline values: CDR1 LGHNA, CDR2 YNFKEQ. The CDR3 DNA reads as TGTGCCAGCAGCCAAGATCATAACAGGAACTATGGCTACACCTTC. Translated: CASSQDHNRNYGYTF.

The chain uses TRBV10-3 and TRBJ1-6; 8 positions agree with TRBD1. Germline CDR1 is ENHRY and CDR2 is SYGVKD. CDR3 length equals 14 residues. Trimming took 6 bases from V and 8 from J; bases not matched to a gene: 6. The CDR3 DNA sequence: TGTGCCATCAGGGGACAGGTTATAGATTCACCCCTCCACTTT. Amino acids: CAIRGQVIDSPLHF.

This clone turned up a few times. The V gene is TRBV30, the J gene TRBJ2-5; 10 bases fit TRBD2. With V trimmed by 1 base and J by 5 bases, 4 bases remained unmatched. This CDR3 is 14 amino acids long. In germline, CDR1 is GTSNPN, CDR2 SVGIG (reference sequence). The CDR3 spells CAWSDGLAVETQYF. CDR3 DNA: TGTGCCTGGAGTGACGGACTAGCGGTCGAGACCCAGTACTTC.

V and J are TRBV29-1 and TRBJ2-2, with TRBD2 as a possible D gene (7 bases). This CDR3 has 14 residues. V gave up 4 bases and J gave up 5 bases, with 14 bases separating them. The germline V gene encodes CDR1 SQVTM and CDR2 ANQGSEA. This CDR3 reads CSVAIGGPTGELFF. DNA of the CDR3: TGCAGCGTTGCTATCGGGGGGCCTACCGGGGAGCTGTTTTTT.

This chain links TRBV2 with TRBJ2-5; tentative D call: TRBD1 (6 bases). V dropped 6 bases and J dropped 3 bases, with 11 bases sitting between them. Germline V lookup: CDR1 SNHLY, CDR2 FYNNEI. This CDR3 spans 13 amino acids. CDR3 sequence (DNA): TGTGCCAGCAGGAGGGGGTCAGAAGAGACCCAGTACTTC. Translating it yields CASRRGSEETQYF.

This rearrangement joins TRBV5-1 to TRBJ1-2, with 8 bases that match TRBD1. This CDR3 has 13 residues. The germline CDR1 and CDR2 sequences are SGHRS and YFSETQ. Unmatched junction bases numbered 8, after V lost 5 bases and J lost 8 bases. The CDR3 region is CASRPDRVEGYTF. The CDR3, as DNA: TGCGCCAGCAGGCCGGACAGGGTAGAAGGCTACACCTTC. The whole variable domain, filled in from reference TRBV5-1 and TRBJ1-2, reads KAGVTQTPRYLIKTRGQQVTLSCSPISGHRSVSWYQQTPGQGLQFLFEYFSETQRNKGNFPGRFSGRQFSNSRSEMNVSTLELGDSALYLCASRPDRVEGYTFGSGTRLTVV.

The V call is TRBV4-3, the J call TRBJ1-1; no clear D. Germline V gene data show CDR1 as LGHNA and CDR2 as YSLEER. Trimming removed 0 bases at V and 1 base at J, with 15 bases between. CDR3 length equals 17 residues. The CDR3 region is CASSQELAGLGNTEAFF. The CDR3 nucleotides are TGCGCCAGCAGCCAAGAGTTGGCCGGGTTGGGGAACACTGAAGCTTTCTTT.

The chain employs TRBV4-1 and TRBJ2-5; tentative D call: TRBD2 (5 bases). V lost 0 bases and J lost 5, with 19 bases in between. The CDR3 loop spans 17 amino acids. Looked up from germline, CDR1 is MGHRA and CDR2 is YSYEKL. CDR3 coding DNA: TGCGCCAGCAGCCAAGAGCCGGGCAGGCCAACGGGGGAGACCCAGTACTTC. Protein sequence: CASSQEPGRPTGETQYF.

The CDR3 region is CASSLGWGSGNEQFF. The DNA for the CDR3 is TGTGCCAGCAGCTTAGGATGGGGCAGCGGGAATGAGCAGTTCTTC. The chain carries TRBV7-9 and TRBJ2-1; maybe TRBD2 (6 bases). The germline CDR1 and CDR2 sequences are SEHNR and FQNEAQ (reference sequence). The CDR3 extends over 15 amino acids. With 1 base removed from V and 7 bases from J, the gap between germline ends came to 14 bases. Drawing the rest from reference TRBV7-9 and TRBJ2-1, the complete variable domain is DTGVSQNPRHKITKRGQNVTFRCDPISEHNRLYWYRQTLGQGPEFLTYFQNEAQLEKSRLLSDRFSAERPKGSFSTLEIQRTEQGDSAMYLCASSLGWGSGNEQFFGPGTRLTVL.

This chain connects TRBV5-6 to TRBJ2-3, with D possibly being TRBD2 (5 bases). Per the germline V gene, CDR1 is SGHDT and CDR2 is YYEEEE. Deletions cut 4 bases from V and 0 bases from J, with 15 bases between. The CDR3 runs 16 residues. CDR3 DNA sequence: TGTGCCAGCAGCCTGGACTCTAGAGGAAGCACAGATACGCAGTATTTT. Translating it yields CASSLDSRGSTDTQYF. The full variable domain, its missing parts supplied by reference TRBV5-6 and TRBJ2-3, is DAGVTQSPTHLIKTRGQQVTLRCSPKSGHDTVSWYQQALGQGPQFIFQYYEEEERQRGNFPDRFSGHQFPNYSSELNVNALLLGDSALYLCASSLDSRGSTDTQYFGPGTRLTVL.

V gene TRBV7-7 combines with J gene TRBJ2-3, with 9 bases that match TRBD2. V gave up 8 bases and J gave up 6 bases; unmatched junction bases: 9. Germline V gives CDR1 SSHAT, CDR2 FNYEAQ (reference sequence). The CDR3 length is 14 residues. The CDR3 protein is CASAGGGVRDTQYF. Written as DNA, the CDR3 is TGTGCCAGCGCGGGGGGGGGAGTGAGGGATACGCAGTATTTT. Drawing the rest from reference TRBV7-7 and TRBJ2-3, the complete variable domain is GAGVSQSPRYKVTKRGQDVTLRCDPISSHATLYWYQQALGQGPEFLTYFNYEAQPDKSGLPSDRFSAERPEGSISTLTIQRTEQRDSAMYRCASAGGGVRDTQYFGPGTRLTVL.